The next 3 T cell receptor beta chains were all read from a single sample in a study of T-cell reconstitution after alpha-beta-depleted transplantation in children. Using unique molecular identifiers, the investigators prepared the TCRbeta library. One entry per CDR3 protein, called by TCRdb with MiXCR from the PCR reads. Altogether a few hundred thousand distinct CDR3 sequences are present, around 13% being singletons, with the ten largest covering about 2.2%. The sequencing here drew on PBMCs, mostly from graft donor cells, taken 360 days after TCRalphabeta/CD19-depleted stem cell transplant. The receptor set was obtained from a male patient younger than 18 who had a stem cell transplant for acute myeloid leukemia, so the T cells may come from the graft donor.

The CDR3 DNA follows: TGTGCCAGCAGTTCATCTGGGAAGAACACTGAAGCTTTCTTT. Its protein is CASSSSGKNTEAFF. The chain combines TRBV27 with TRBJ1-1; D call uncertain. The germline V gene encodes CDR1 MNHEY and CDR2 SMNVEV (reference sequence). The ends were cut back, 4 bases at V and 1 base at J, with 10 bases in the middle. The CDR3 covers 14 residues.

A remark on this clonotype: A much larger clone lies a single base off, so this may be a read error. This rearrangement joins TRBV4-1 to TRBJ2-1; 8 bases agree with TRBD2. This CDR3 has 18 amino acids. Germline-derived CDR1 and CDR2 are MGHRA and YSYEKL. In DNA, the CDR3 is TGCGCCAGCAGCCAAGAAACCCGGACTAGCTCATCCTACAATGAGCGGTTCTTC. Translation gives CASSQETRTSSSYNERFF.

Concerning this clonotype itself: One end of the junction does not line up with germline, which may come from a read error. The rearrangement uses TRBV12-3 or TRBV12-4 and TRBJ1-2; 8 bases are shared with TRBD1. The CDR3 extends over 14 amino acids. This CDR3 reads CASTWTGQNCGYTF. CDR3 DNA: TGTGCCAGCACCTGGACAGGGCAGAACTGTGGCTACACCTTC.